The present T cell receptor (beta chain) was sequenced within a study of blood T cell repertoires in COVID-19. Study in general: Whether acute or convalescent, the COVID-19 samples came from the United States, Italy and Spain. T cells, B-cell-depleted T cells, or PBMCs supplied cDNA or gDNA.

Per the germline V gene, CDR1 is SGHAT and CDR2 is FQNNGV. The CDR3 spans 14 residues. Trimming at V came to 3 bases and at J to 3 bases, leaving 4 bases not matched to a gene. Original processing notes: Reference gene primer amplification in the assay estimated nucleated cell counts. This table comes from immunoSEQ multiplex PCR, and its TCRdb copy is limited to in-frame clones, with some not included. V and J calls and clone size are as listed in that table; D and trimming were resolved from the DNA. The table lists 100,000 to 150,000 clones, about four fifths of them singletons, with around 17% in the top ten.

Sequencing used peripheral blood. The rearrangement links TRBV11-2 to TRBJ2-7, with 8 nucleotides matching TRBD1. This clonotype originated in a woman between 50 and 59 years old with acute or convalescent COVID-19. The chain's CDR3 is CASSFLGQGYEQYF. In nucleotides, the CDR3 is TGTGCCAGCAGCTTCCTAGGACAGGGCTACGAGCAGTACTTC.